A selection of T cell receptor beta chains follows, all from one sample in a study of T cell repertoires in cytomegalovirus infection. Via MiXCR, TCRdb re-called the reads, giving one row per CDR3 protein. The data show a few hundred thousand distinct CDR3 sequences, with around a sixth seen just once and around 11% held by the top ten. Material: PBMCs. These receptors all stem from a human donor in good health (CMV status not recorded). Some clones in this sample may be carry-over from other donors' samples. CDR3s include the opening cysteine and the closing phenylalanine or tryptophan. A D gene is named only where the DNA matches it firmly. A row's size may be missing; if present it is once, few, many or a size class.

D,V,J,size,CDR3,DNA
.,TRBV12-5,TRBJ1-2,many,CASGLPLRRTGYGYTF,TGTGCTAGTGGTTTGCCACTAAGAAGGACCGGCTATGGCTACACCTTC
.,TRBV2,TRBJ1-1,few,CASSVGYTEAFF,TGTGCCAGCAGTGTCGGGTACACTGAAGCTTTCTTT
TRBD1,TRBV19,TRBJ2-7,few,CASQQTDRDSEQYF,TGTGCCAGCCAACAGACGGACAGGGACTCCGAGCAGTACTTC
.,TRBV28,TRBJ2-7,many,CASSSPSGQGLEQYF,TGTGCCAGCAGTTCTCCGTCGGGCCAGGGACTCGAGCAGTACTTC
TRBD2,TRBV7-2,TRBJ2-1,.,CASSLNLAGSSYNEQFF,TGTGCCAGCAGTTTAAACTTAGCGGGAAGCTCCTACAATGAGCAGTTCTTC
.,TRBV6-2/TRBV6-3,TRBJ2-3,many,CASSYRPGFSLSGDTQYF,TGTGCCAGCAGTTATAGGCCCGGTTTCAGCCTGTCTGGAGATACGCAGTATTTT
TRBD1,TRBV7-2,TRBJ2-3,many,CASSPPGQGAITQYF,TGTGCCAGCAGCCCACCGGGACAGGGGGCGATTACGCAGTATTTT
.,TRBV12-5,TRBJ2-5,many,CASGPVGGLRQETQYF,TGTGCTAGTGGTCCCGTGGGGGGCCTTCGCCAAGAGACCCAGTACTTC
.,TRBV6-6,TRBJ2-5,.,CASMSGTQETQYF,TGTGCCAGCATGAGCGGGACACAAGAGACCCAGTACTTC
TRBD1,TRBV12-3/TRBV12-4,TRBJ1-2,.,CASSLAQQGFVASTF,TGTGCCAGCAGTTTAGCCCAACAGGGGTTCGTCGCTTCCACCTTC
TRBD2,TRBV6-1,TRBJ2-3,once,CASSYPRGLAGGTQYF,TGTGCCAGCAGTTACCCCCGCGGACTAGCGGGGGGAACGCAGTATTTT
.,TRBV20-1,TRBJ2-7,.,CSAGRQRPGEQYF,TGCAGTGCCGGGCGCCAGCGTCCGGGCGAGCAGTACTTC
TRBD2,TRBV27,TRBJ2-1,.,CASSPTSGGANFHNEQFF,TGTGCCAGCAGTCCGACTAGCGGGGGGGCCAATTTCCACAATGAGCAGTTCTTC
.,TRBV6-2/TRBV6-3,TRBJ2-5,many,CASSYGAGLETQYF,TGTGCCAGCAGTTACGGGGCAGGGTTGGAGACCCAGTACTTC
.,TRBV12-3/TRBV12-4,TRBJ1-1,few,CASTLGDGLGTEAFF,TGTGCCAGCACCCTAGGGGACGGGTTGGGCACTGAAGCTTTCTTT
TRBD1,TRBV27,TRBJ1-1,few,CASSSPSGTGANTEAFF,TGTGCCAGCAGTTCCCCATCCGGGACAGGGGCGAACACTGAAGCTTTCTTT
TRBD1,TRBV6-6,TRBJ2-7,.,CASGQAYEQYF,TGTGCCAGCGGACAGGCCTACGAGCAGTACTTC
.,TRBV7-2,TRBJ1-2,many,CASIWEGIDYGYTF,TGTGCCAGCATCTGGGAGGGGATTGACTATGGCTACACCTTC
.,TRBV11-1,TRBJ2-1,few,CASSPLGGYPQFF,TGTGCCAGCAGCCCCCTAGGCGGGTACCCCCAGTTCTTC
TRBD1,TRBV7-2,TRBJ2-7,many,CASSLFGRDSTIGYEQYF,TGTGCCAGCAGCTTATTTGGTCGGGACAGCACTATAGGCTACGAGCAGTACTTC
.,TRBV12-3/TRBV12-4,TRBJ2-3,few,CASGPRGFEDTQYF,TGTGCCAGCGGTCCGCGGGGCTTCGAAGATACGCAGTATTTT
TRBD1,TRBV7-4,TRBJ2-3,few,CASRSTGNTDTQYF,TGTGCCAGCAGGTCGACAGGGAACACAGATACGCAGTATTTT
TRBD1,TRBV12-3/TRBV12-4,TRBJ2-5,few,CASSQTGQGRETQYF,TGTGCCAGCAGTCAGACCGGACAGGGCCGAGAGACCCAGTACTTC
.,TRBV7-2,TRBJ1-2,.,CASSLSYGGGYGYTF,TGTGCCAGCAGCTTATCCTATGGCGGGGGCTATGGCTACACCTTC
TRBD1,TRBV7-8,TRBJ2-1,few,CASSSRQGRTYNEQFF,TGTGCCAGCAGCTCTCGACAGGGGCGGACCTACAATGAGCAGTTCTTC
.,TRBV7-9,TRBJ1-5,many,CASSETDGAQPQHF,TGTGCCAGCAGCGAAACTGACGGGGCCCAGCCCCAGCATTTT
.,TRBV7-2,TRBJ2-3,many,CASSLVLSKSSTDTQYF,TGTGCCAGCAGCTTAGTACTCAGCAAGTCTAGCACAGATACGCAGTATTTT
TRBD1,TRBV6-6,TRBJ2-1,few,CASSWETGVSEQFF,TGTGCCAGCAGTTGGGAGACAGGGGTTAGTGAGCAGTTCTTC
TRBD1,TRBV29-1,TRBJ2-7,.,CSVEKGTGYEQYF,TGCAGCGTTGAAAAAGGGACAGGATACGAGCAGTACTTC
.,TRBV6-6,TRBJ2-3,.,CASSYGGGTDTQYF,TGTGCCAGCAGTTACGGAGGAGGCACAGATACGCAGTATTTT
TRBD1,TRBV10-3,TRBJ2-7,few,CAISLGTGDSLAYEQYF,TGTGCCATCAGCCTAGGGACAGGAGATTCCTTAGCCTACGAGCAGTACTTC
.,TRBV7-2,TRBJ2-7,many,CASSPGLYEQYF,TGTGCCAGCAGCCCGGGACTCTACGAGCAGTACTTC
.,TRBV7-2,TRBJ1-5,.,CASSSTGGRINQPQHF,TGTGCCAGCAGCTCCACCGGGGGGCGTATTAATCAGCCCCAGCATTTT
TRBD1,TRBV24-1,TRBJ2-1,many,CATSDTAGTGSSYNEQFF,TGTGCCACCAGTGATACAGCCGGGACAGGGAGCTCCTACAATGAGCAGTTCTTC